The 20 T cell receptor beta chains below all came from one sample that was sequenced in a study of blood T cell repertoires in COVID-19. Profiling relied on immunoSEQ multiplex PCR, and the TCRdb table lists in-frame clones only, not all of them. The table records approximately 41,000 clones, about 83% of them present only once. What was sequenced was peripheral blood. The receptor source for this set is a woman aged 80 or over with acute or convalescent COVID-19.

The rearrangement uses TRBV25-1 and TRBJ1-1; D is undetermined. The CDR3 has 15 residues. The germline V gene has CDR1 MGHDK and CDR2 SYGVNS. Trimming removed 1 base from V and 4 bases from J, with 13 bases in between. The CDR3 here is CASSESLGSATEAFF. The CDR3 region has the DNA TGTGCCAGCAGTGAATCTCTGGGTAGCGCCACTGAAGCTTTCTTT.

The gene calls are TRBV6-2 or TRBV6-3 and TRBJ2-3; 7 nucleotides agree with TRBD1. The CDR3 is made up of 13 amino acids. V shed 2 bases, J shed 13 bases, and the junction held 9 bases outside the gene matches. Germline V gene lookup returns CDR1 MNHEY and CDR2 SVGEGT. For the CDR3, the DNA is TGTGCCAGCAGTTACGTAGGCTGGGACAGTAAGTATTTT. Translated, it gives CASSYVGWDSKYF.

This chain connects TRBV19 to TRBJ2-7, with a weak D call TRBD1 (6 bases). Looked up from germline, CDR1 is LNHDA and CDR2 is SQIVND (reference sequence). The CDR3 contains 16 residues. The V and J ends lost 3 bases and 5 bases respectively, with 20 bases between them. The CDR3 region has the DNA TGTGCCAGTAGTATGAAGGACAGACCTCTCCTTCACGAGCAGTACTTC. It is translated as CASSMKDRPLLHEQYF. Variable domain in full (rest from reference TRBV19 and TRBJ2-7): DGGITQSPKYLFRKEGQNVTLSCEQNLNHDAMYWYRQDPGQGLRLIYYSQIVNDFQKGDIAEGYSVSREKKESFPLTVTSAQKNPTAFYLCASSMKDRPLLHEQYFGPGTRLTVT.

The rearrangement joins TRBV5-1 to TRBJ1-1; no clear D gene. Trimming took 4 bases from V and 3 from J, leaving 10 bases between them. This CDR3 has 13 residues. Germline assignment: CDR1 SGHRS and CDR2 YFSETQ. As DNA, the CDR3 is TGCGCCAGCAGCCCCCCCTTAGACACTGAAGCTTTCTTT. Translated, it gives CASSPPLDTEAFF.

The rearrangement uses TRBV19 and TRBJ2-1; D is uncertain. The V end was cut by 4 bases, the J end by 7 bases, with 20 bases between. In germline, CDR1 is LNHDA, CDR2 SQIVND (reference sequence). This CDR3 has 16 amino acids. DNA for the CDR3: TGTGCCAGTAGTACCCTCCTGGGCCTCCAGCAGAATGAGCAGTTCTTC. Translating it yields CASSTLLGLQQNEQFF.

Written as DNA, the CDR3 is TGTGCCAGCAGCCCCCCGGGGGACCACTATGGCTACACCTTC. This gives the protein CASSPPGDHYGYTF. The V call is TRBV3-1 (or the pseudogene TRBV3-2), the J call TRBJ1-2; D possibly corresponds to TRBD1 (5 bases). The CDR3 extends over 14 amino acids. From germline, CDR1 is LGHDT and CDR2 YNNKEL (reference sequence). Trimming removed 4 bases at V and 3 bases at J, with 12 bases between.

The rearrangement links TRBV3-1 (or the pseudogene TRBV3-2) to TRBJ2-1; tentative D call: TRBD2 (7 bases). The CDR3 has 15 amino acids. The V gene lost 2 bases and the J gene lost 8 bases, with 16 bases spanning the gap. Germline lookup yields CDR1 LGHDT and CDR2 YNNKEL (reference sequence). CDR3 nucleotides: TGTGCCAGCAGCCAAAGGGGGGGGGCCCTGGATGAGCAGTTCTTC. This gives the protein CASSQRGGALDEQFF.

The chain combines TRBV4-2 with TRBJ2-2; 13 bases align to TRBD2. Losses at the gene ends were 4 bases for V and 3 bases for J; bases not matched to a gene: 5. The germline V gene has CDR1 LGHNA and CDR2 YNFKEQ. The CDR3 is 17 amino acids. CDR3 protein: CASSRRTSGGYTGELFF. The CDR3 DNA reads TGTGCCAGCAGCCGGCGGACTAGCGGGGGTTACACCGGGGAGCTGTTTTTT.

The V and J genes are TRBV18 and TRBJ2-3; D is perhaps TRBD1 (6 bases). V was pared by 3 bases and J by 0 bases, with 13 bases between. CDR1 is KGHSH, CDR2 LQKENI, per germline. There are 16 residues in the CDR3. CDR3 bases: TGTGCCAGCTCACCCCTCTTGGGACACAGCACAGATACGCAGTATTTT. It translates to CASSPLLGHSTDTQYF. Combining the CDR3 with reference TRBV18 and TRBJ2-3 gives the whole variable domain NAGVMQNPRHLVRRRGQEARLRCSPMKGHSHVYWYRQLPEEGLKFMVYLQKENIIDESGMPKERFSAEFPKEGPSILRIQQVVRGDSAAYFCASSPLLGHSTDTQYFGPGTRLTVL.

The J gene is TRBJ2-3, the V gene TRBV5-4; D unresolved. There are 14 residues in the CDR3. Trimming left V 4 bases short and J 4 bases short, with 13 bases between. CDR1 and CDR2 from the germline V gene are SGHNT and YYREEE (reference sequence). As DNA, the CDR3 is TGTGCCAGCAGCCCTAGACCCCTTGCAGATACGCAGTATTTT. Protein: CASSPRPLADTQYF. Full variable domain (remainder filled in from reference TRBV5-4 and TRBJ2-3): ETGVTQSPTHLIKTRGQQVTLRCSSQSGHNTVSWYQQALGQGPQFIFQYYREEENGRGNFPPRFSGLQFPNYSSELNVNALELDDSALYLCASSPRPLADTQYFGPGTRLTVL.

V and J are TRBV19 and TRBJ1-2; the D is unclear. The CDR3 totals 13 residues. V was cut by 5 bases and J by 5 bases, with 12 bases left in between. From germline, CDR1 is LNHDA and CDR2 SQIVND (reference sequence). The CDR3 loop reads CASSASGLYGYTF. The DNA of the CDR3 is TGTGCCAGTAGTGCCTCAGGACTTTATGGCTACACCTTC.

This clone was detected a few times. The chain uses TRBV20-1 and TRBJ1-4; no definite D call. The CDR3 extends over 11 amino acids. Per germline, CDR1 DFQATT and CDR2 SNEGSKA (reference sequence). V dropped 3 bases and J dropped 8 bases, with 7 bases sitting between them. The CDR3 protein is CSASWREKLFF. The CDR3 coding sequence is TGCAGTGCTAGCTGGAGGGAAAAACTGTTTTTT.

The chain joins TRBV9 to TRBJ1-3; TRBD1 matches at 7 bases. J lost 0 bases, V lost 3 bases, and 3 bases had no gene match. The germline CDR1 and CDR2 sequences are SGDLS and YYNGEE. This CDR3 comprises 15 residues. The CDR3 nucleotides are TGTGCCAGCAGCGCCACAGGGGCCTCTGGAAACACCATATATTTT. It is translated as CASSATGASGNTIYF.

This clone was counted only a few times. The chain employs TRBV2 and TRBJ1-5; TRBD1 might be the D (6 bases). The CDR3 length is 14 residues. V lost 2 bases to trimming and J lost 5 bases, with 10 bases between them. Germline CDR1 SNHLY, CDR2 FYNNEI. CDR3 in DNA: TGTGCCAGCAGTGAACAGGGGATGGATCAGCCCCAGCATTTT. Translated: CASSEQGMDQPQHF.

The chain links TRBV6-5 to TRBJ2-1, with a possible D match to TRBD2 (5 bases). This CDR3 contains 14 residues. Germline V gives CDR1 MNHEY, CDR2 SVGAGI. The V gene lost 8 bases and the J gene lost 4 bases, with 15 bases spanning the gap. This chain's CDR3 is CASVSPGSYNEQFF. The CDR3 coding sequence is TGTGCCAGCGTGTCGCCGGGAAGTTACAATGAGCAGTTCTTC.

The chain combines TRBV18 with TRBJ2-7, with 12 nucleotides matching TRBD1. V shed 0 bases and J 4 bases; nucleotides not matched to a gene: 4. The CDR3 covers 16 residues. Per the germline V gene, CDR1 is KGHSH and CDR2 is LQKENI. This chain's CDR3 is CASSPPGTGGVYEQYF. The CDR3 nucleotides read TGTGCCAGCTCACCACCCGGGACAGGGGGCGTTTACGAGCAGTACTTC.

The chain recombines TRBV6-5 with TRBJ1-1; 9 bases are a match to TRBD1. The CDR3 has 13 amino acids. V dropped 2 bases and J dropped 11; count of bases not matched to a gene: 6. Germline-derived CDR1 and CDR2 are MNHEY and SVGAGI. In DNA form, the CDR3 reads TGTGCCAGCAGTTACGGGACAGGGAGGCGCGCTTTCTTT. This codes for CASSYGTGRRAFF.

The count of this clone is one. This sequence joins TRBV14 and TRBJ1-2; the D is unclear. This CDR3 contains 15 residues. V was trimmed by 0 bases and J by 4 bases, leaving 12 bases between them. Germline lookup yields CDR1 SGHDN and CDR2 FVKESK. CDR3 coding DNA: TGTGCCAGCAGCCAAGATCGCCTCGTCGGCTATGGCTACACCTTC. Translated, it gives CASSQDRLVGYGYTF.

This chain uses TRBV7-9 with TRBJ1-2, with TRBD1 as a possible D gene (5 bases). Trimming removed 5 bases from V and 7 bases from J, with 14 bases in between. There are 13 residues in the CDR3. Germline CDR1 reads SEHNR; CDR2 reads FQNEAQ (reference sequence). CDR3 in amino acids: CASSKDIIFGYTF. As DNA, the CDR3 is TGTGCCAGCAGCAAGGACATTATCTTTGGCTACACCTTC.

This chain uses TRBV13 with TRBJ2-7; 13 bases are a match to TRBD2. V was pared by 4 bases and J by 9 bases, with 9 bases of the junction left unmatched. The CDR3 length is 15 residues. From germline, CDR1 is PRHDT and CDR2 FYEKMQ (reference sequence). CDR3 loop: CASSWTSGGPDGQYF. The DNA of the CDR3 is TGTGCCAGCAGCTGGACTAGCGGGGGCCCTGATGGGCAGTACTTC.